The 17 T cell receptor beta chains reported below all come from one sample, sequenced in a study of blood T cell repertoires in COVID-19. Data came from immunoSEQ multiplex PCR; TCRdb stores just in-frame clones and leaves some out. In the table there are roughly 250,000 clones, 80% to 95% of which are singletons. Sequencing used PBMCs or T cells enriched from blood (not recorded which). These receptors were collected from a woman between 18 and 30 years old who had recovered from COVID-19.

V gene TRBV5-1 combines with J gene TRBJ2-6; D is ambiguous. This CDR3 region has 14 residues. Germline assignment: CDR1 SGHRS and CDR2 YFSETQ. With 4 bases removed from V and 2 bases from J, the gap between germline ends came to 7 bases. The CDR3 nucleotides are TGCGCCAGCAGCGATACTCCTGGGGCCAACGTCCTGACTTTC. Its translation: CASSDTPGANVLTF.

The chain has TRBV25-1 and TRBJ2-5; D gene ambiguous. The V gene's germline CDR1 is MGHDK and CDR2 SYGVNS. Trimming pared 0 bases from V and 1 base from J, leaving 6 bases between. The CDR3 contains 14 residues. CDR3 nucleotides: TGTGCCAGCAGTGAATATCGCAGCCAAGAGACCCAGTACTTC. Protein product: CASSEYRSQETQYF.

The chain joins TRBV28 to TRBJ2-2; 14 bases fit TRBD2. Unmatched junction bases numbered 10, after V lost 7 bases and J lost 9 bases. The CDR3 totals 16 residues. Germline CDR1 is MDHEN and CDR2 is SYDVKM. The CDR3 DNA reads TGTGCCAGCACTCCTGGGACTAGCGGGAGTTTCCGGGAGCTGTTTTTT. Translated, it gives CASTPGTSGSFRELFF.

The rearrangement uses TRBV19 and TRBJ2-3; TRBD2 aligns across 7 bases. CDR3 length equals 15 residues. V lost 8 bases, J lost 4 bases, and 12 bases stayed unmatched. Germline assignment: CDR1 LNHDA and CDR2 SQIVND (reference sequence). CDR3 loop: CASGGGRLAADTQYF. CDR3 bases: TGTGCCAGTGGGGGGGGAAGACTCGCGGCAGATACGCAGTATTTT.

The rearrangement joins TRBV5-1 to TRBJ2-5, with D maybe TRBD1 (5 bases). Trimming cost V 1 base and J 2 bases, with 12 bases left between them. CDR1 and CDR2 from the germline V gene are SGHRS and YFSETQ. The CDR3 length is 15 residues. The CDR3 region has the DNA TGCGCCAGCAGCTTGCCTTCCGCAGGGCAAGAGACCCAGTACTTC. This codes for CASSLPSAGQETQYF.

The chain recombines TRBV4-1 with TRBJ1-5; 7 bases map to TRBD1. CDR1 and CDR2 from the germline V gene are MGHRA and YSYEKL. CDR3 size: 15 residues. Trimming removed 4 bases from V and 6 bases from J; junction bases left unmatched: 9. CDR3 in amino acids: CASSPQTGKGQPQHF. DNA of the CDR3: TGCGCCAGCAGCCCACAGACAGGGAAGGGTCAGCCCCAGCATTTT.

This chain links TRBV28 with TRBJ1-2; a possible D gene is TRBD1 (6 bases). Deletions cut 4 bases from V and 5 bases from J, with 17 bases between. Germline CDR1 is MDHEN and CDR2 is SYDVKM. The CDR3 runs 15 residues. CDR3 DNA: TGTGCCAGCAGTTCCGGGTCACAGGGCGGGTATGGCTACACCTTC. This sequence encodes CASSSGSQGGYGYTF.

The J gene is TRBJ1-3, the V gene TRBV4-2, with 12 bases identical to TRBD1. The CDR3 has 17 amino acids. The ends lost 2 bases at V and 1 base at J; junction bases unmatched: 3. Germline V gene data show CDR1 as LGHNA and CDR2 as YNFKEQ. The DNA for the CDR3 is TGTGCCAGCAGCCAACCGGGACAGGGGGCTTCTGGAAACACCATATATTTT. This translates into CASSQPGQGASGNTIYF.

This sequence joins TRBV27 and TRBJ2-7; 10 positions match TRBD1. The junction had 7 bases not matched to a gene; V was cut back by 0 bases and J by 11 bases. Germline CDR1 MNHEY, CDR2 SMNVEV (reference sequence). The CDR3 contains 14 residues. The CDR3, as DNA: TGTGCCAGCAGTTTATCGACAGGGGGCGGCACTGAGTACTTC. It translates to CASSLSTGGGTEYF.

The chain uses TRBV7-3 and TRBJ2-3, with a weak D call TRBD2 (6 bases). The germline V gene has CDR1 SGHTA and CDR2 FQGTGA. This CDR3 comprises 15 residues. V was clipped by 3 bases and J by 3 bases, with 13 bases between them. The CDR3 DNA reads TGTGCCAGCAGCTTCTTGGGGGGAGTGACAGATACGCAGTATTTT. This sequence encodes CASSFLGGVTDTQYF.

This chain links TRBV9 with TRBJ1-2, with TRBD1 matching 7 bases. The CDR3 contains 15 residues. V lost 0 bases and J lost 4; bases outside the gene matches: 6. Germline V gives CDR1 SGDLS, CDR2 YYNGEE. Written as DNA, the CDR3 is TGTGCCAGCAGCGTAGCTCTGACAGGGCCCTATGGCTACACCTTC. Protein: CASSVALTGPYGYTF.

The chain employs TRBV2 and TRBJ1-3; D is possibly TRBD1 (6 bases). The germline gives CDR1 SNHLY, CDR2 FYNNEI. The ends were cut back, 4 bases at V and 1 base at J, with 8 bases in the middle. The length of the CDR3 is 14 residues. CDR3 DNA: TGTGCCAGCAGTGGGACAGTATCTGGAAACACCATATATTTT. Its protein product is CASSGTVSGNTIYF.

This chain connects TRBV27 to TRBJ2-3, with D tentatively TRBD2 (6 bases). V shed 1 base and J shed 0 bases, with 8 bases lying between them. This CDR3 contains 15 residues. From germline, CDR1 is MNHEY and CDR2 SMNVEV (reference sequence). The CDR3 sequence is CASSLLAASTDTQYF. In DNA, the CDR3 is TGTGCCAGCAGTTTATTAGCGGCTAGCACAGATACGCAGTATTTT.

Points on this clone: The junction departs from the called germline gene at one end, perhaps through a read error. The chain has TRBV7-9 and TRBJ1-3; 7 positions agree with TRBD1. CDR3 length: 12 amino acids. Looked up from germline, CDR1 is SEHNR and CDR2 is FQNEAQ (reference sequence). The CDR3 reads CASSLEGGEGNF. The CDR3 nucleotides read TGTGCCAGCTCCCTAGAAGGGGGCGAAGGAAACTTT.

The chain has TRBV5-1 and TRBJ2-7; TRBD1 might be the D (5 bases). The ends were cut back, 1 base at V and 2 bases at J, with 22 bases in the middle. CDR3 length: 18 amino acids. Germline CDR1 and CDR2: SGHRS and YFSETQ. The CDR3 spells CASSLPPPGQYPTYEQYF. CDR3 bases: TGCGCCAGCAGCTTGCCCCCCCCAGGGCAATATCCTACCTACGAGCAGTACTTC.

This chain joins TRBV19 and TRBJ1-3; 7 bases align to TRBD1. The CDR3 consists of 15 residues. The germline gives CDR1 LNHDA, CDR2 SQIVND (reference sequence). J gave up 0 bases and V 4 bases, and 3 bases lay outside the gene matches. CDR3 DNA: TGTGCCAGTAGTACGACAGGGAACTCTGGAAACACCATATATTTT. Translated: CASSTTGNSGNTIYF.

This chain connects TRBV10-1 to TRBJ2-7, with TRBD2 matching over 7 bases. V lost 6 bases, J lost 7 bases, and 12 bases stayed unmatched. The CDR3 sequence is 14 residues long. CDR1 and CDR2 (germline): WNHNN, SYGVQD (reference sequence). The CDR3 bases are TGCGCCAGCAGATGGGGGGGTACACTTAGGGAGCAGTACTTC. Amino acids: CASRWGGTLREQYF.